Shown below are 25 T cell receptor beta chains from a single sample sequenced in a study of blood T cell repertoires in COVID-19. Sequencing used immunoSEQ multiplex PCR; TCRdb keeps in-frame clones, though not all of them. Of roughly 150,000 clones in the sample, approximately 90% are singletons; the top ten hold less than 3%. The sample taken for sequencing was peripheral blood. The source of these receptors is a man between 60 and 75 years old with active or convalescent COVID-19.

The chain has TRBV21-1 and TRBJ2-1; TRBD2, the table's D call, was not compared with the DNA. TRBV21-1 is a known pseudogene. The CDR3 has 15 amino acids. CDR3 coding DNA: TGTGCCACCAGATGGACTAGCCCCTTTTACAATGAGCAGTTCTTC. This encodes CATRWTSPFYNEQFF.

Notes on this clone: This CDR3 fails to terminate in the conserved phenylalanine or tryptophan, so it likely reflects a read error. Because the CDR3's place on the DNA is in doubt, the DNA is left out and the CDR3 is given as listed by TCRdb. J is TRBJ1-2 and V is TRBV6-4; TRBD1 was called by the table and not checked on the DNA. CDR1 and CDR2 from the germline V gene are MRHNA and SNTAGT. The CDR3 numbers 12 amino acids, ends counted. CDR3 in amino acids: CASSDYETSFGA.

Only one count was recorded for this clone. The chain recombines TRBV7-3 with TRBJ1-6; the match to TRBD1 covers 8 bases. Germline CDR1 reads SGHTA; CDR2 reads FQGTGA. The CDR3 loop spans 16 amino acids. J lost 7 bases, V lost 5 bases, and 10 bases had no gene match. This chain's CDR3 is CASSPTGVGRNSPLHF. The CDR3 nucleotides are TGTGCCAGCAGCCCGACAGGGGTGGGAAGAAATTCACCCCTCCACTTT.

The chain links TRBV28 to TRBJ2-6; 8 bases line up with TRBD2. Germline V CDR1 and CDR2: MDHEN, SYDVKM. The junction had 7 bases not matched to a gene; V was cut back by 3 bases and J by 0 bases. This CDR3 has 18 residues. In DNA form, the CDR3 reads TGTGCCAGCAGTTTCTCGGGACTAGTAGACTCTGGGGCCAACGTCCTGACTTTC. Translation gives CASSFSGLVDSGANVLTF.

The chain links TRBV19 to TRBJ2-5; 7 positions match TRBD2. The V gene's germline CDR1 is LNHDA and CDR2 SQIVND (reference sequence). There are 17 residues in the CDR3. The trim removed 5 bases at V and 2 bases at J, leaving 14 bases unmatched. CDR3 in amino acids: CASSHGSSGKYQETQYF. CDR3 nucleotide sequence: TGTGCCAGTAGTCACGGATCCAGCGGGAAGTATCAAGAGACCCAGTACTTC.

The V gene is TRBV6-5, the J gene TRBJ1-1; D unclear. The CDR3 has 15 residues. CDR1 and CDR2 from the germline V gene are MNHEY and SVGAGI. Trimming stripped 2 bases from V and 0 bases from J, with 10 bases between. The CDR3 is CASSYLRGLNTEAFF. The CDR3 region has the DNA TGTGCCAGCAGTTACCTACGGGGATTGAACACTGAAGCTTTCTTT.

This chain joins TRBV28 and TRBJ1-2; 8 bases map to TRBD1. Germline CDR1 and CDR2: MDHEN and SYDVKM. J gave up 4 bases and V 2 bases, and 6 bases lay outside the gene matches. This CDR3 comprises 15 residues. The DNA for the CDR3 is TGTGCCAGCAGTTTAGGACAGGGTATAACCTATGGCTACACCTTC. This translates into CASSLGQGITYGYTF.

V usage is TRBV3-1 (or the pseudogene TRBV3-2) and J usage is TRBJ1-2; D might be TRBD1 (5 bases). V was cut by 4 bases and J by 4 bases, with 16 bases left in between. CDR3 size: 15 residues. The germline gives CDR1 LGHDT, CDR2 YNNKEL (reference sequence). The CDR3 sequence is CASSPRGDFIYGYTF. DNA for the CDR3: TGTGCCAGCAGCCCCCGGGGGGACTTTATCTATGGCTACACCTTC.

This chain links TRBV6-5 with TRBJ2-1; TRBD2 agrees at 12 bases. This CDR3 contains 13 residues. Germline V gene data show CDR1 as MNHEY and CDR2 as SVGAGI. CDR3 sequence reads: CSSGLAGLNEQFF. The CDR3 coding sequence is TGTTCCTCCGGACTAGCGGGACTGAATGAGCAGTTCTTC.

CDR3 loop: CASSSDRGRVQPQHF. CDR3 bases: TGTGCCAGCAGCTCGGACAGGGGGCGCGTTCAGCCCCAGCATTTT. This chain connects TRBV7-2 to TRBJ1-5; TRBD1 matches 11 bases. The germline gives CDR1 SGHTA, CDR2 FQGNSA. The CDR3 runs to 15 residues. Losses at the gene ends were 4 bases for V and 6 bases for J; bases not matched to a gene: 5.

Here the CDR3 reads CASSVDLGAEKLFF. The CDR3 nucleotides are TGTGCCAGCAGCGTAGATTTGGGGGCTGAAAAACTGTTTTTT. V and J are TRBV9 and TRBJ1-4, with D possibly TRBD1 on 6 matching bases. The CDR3 is 14 amino acids. The V end was cut by 0 bases, the J end by 7 bases, with 10 bases between. CDR1 SGDLS and CDR2 YYNGEE come from the germline V gene.

The CDR3 is CASSQAGVSDYGYTF. CDR3 sequence (DNA): TGTGCCAGCAGCCAAGCAGGGGTCAGCGACTATGGCTACACCTTC. V gene TRBV4-2 combines with J gene TRBJ1-2, with D perhaps TRBD1 (6 bases). The CDR3 is 15 residues long. Trimming left V 1 base short and J 3 bases short, with 12 bases between. CDR1 and CDR2 from the germline V gene are LGHNA and YNFKEQ.

This clone was seen ten or more times. CDR3 protein: CASSPQGYSNQPQHF. Written as DNA, the CDR3 is TGTGCCAGCAGCCCCCAGGGGTATAGCAATCAGCCCCAGCATTTT. The genes are TRBV9 and TRBJ1-5, with D possibly being TRBD1 (6 bases). Trimming stripped 4 bases from V and 0 bases from J, with 11 bases between. The CDR3 runs 15 residues. The germline CDR1 and CDR2 sequences are SGDLS and YYNGEE.

The chain recombines TRBV4-3 with TRBJ2-2; D gene unclear. The CDR3 consists of 16 residues. Deletions cut 0 bases from V and 2 bases from J, with 10 bases between. Germline V gene sequence: CDR1 LGHNA, CDR2 YSLEER. CDR3 DNA sequence: TGCGCCAGCAGCCAAGAAGGTAGCTCCAACACCGGGGAGCTGTTTTTT. Translated: CASSQEGSSNTGELFF.

The gene calls are TRBV11-3 and TRBJ2-1; possibly TRBD2 for D (5 bases). With 0 bases removed from V and 0 bases from J, the gap between germline ends came to 18 bases. Germline values: CDR1 SGHNT, CDR2 YENEEA. There are 19 residues in the CDR3. CDR3 protein: CASSLDPPLASNSYNEQFF. The DNA for the CDR3 is TGTGCCAGCAGCTTAGATCCCCCCCTAGCCTCAAACTCCTACAATGAGCAGTTCTTC.

The chain recombines TRBV20-1 with TRBJ2-2; possible D gene TRBD1, 6 bases. V was clipped by 3 bases and J by 7 bases, with 9 bases between them. From germline, CDR1 is DFQATT and CDR2 SNEGSKA (reference sequence). This CDR3 spans 12 amino acids. CDR3 amino acids: CSASSRGGELFF. The DNA for the CDR3 is TGCAGTGCTAGTTCCAGGGGCGGGGAGCTGTTTTTT.

The rearrangement uses TRBV4-2 and TRBJ2-1; perhaps TRBD1 as D (5 bases). Germline CDR1 is LGHNA and CDR2 is YNFKEQ. CDR3 length: 14 residues. With 1 base removed from V and 4 bases from J, the gap between germline ends came to 8 bases. CDR3 region: CASSQGTRYNEQFF. The DNA for the CDR3 is TGTGCCAGCAGCCAAGGGACAAGGTACAATGAGCAGTTCTTC.

The chain employs TRBV6-2 or TRBV6-3 and TRBJ1-1; 7 positions agree with TRBD1. The CDR3 is made up of 13 amino acids. Germline V gene lookup returns CDR1 MNHEY and CDR2 SVGEGT. V shed 4 bases, J shed 2 bases, and the junction held 1 base outside the gene matches. CDR3 loop: CASSWDSNTEAFF. The CDR3 DNA reads as TGTGCCAGCAGTTGGGACAGTAACACTGAAGCTTTCTTT.

This chain connects TRBV30 to TRBJ1-3, with 11 bases aligning to TRBD1. Germline V CDR1 and CDR2: GTSNPN, SVGIG (reference sequence). V lost 0 bases, J lost 2 bases, and 0 bases stayed unmatched. This CDR3 region has 15 residues. In DNA, the CDR3 is TGTGCCTGGAGTGTGGACAGGGGGCCTGGAAACACCATATATTTT. Its translation is CAWSVDRGPGNTIYF.

The rearrangement joins TRBV14 to TRBJ1-1; no firm D call. V dropped 1 base and J dropped 1 base, with 4 bases sitting between them. There are 13 residues in the CDR3. Germline V gene data show CDR1 as SGHDN and CDR2 as FVKESK. The CDR3 protein is CASSQARNTEAFF. The DNA for the CDR3 is TGTGCCAGCAGCCAAGCCAGGAACACTGAAGCTTTCTTT.

The rearrangement links TRBV4-3 to TRBJ2-1; 7 bases match TRBD1. CDR1 LGHNA and CDR2 YSLEER come from the germline V gene. The CDR3 consists of 16 residues. The J segment lost 4 bases and the V segment lost 1 base, leaving 7 bases of the junction unmatched. CDR3 amino acids: CASSQVRGGAYNEQFF. In nucleotides, the CDR3 is TGCGCCAGCAGCCAAGTCCGAGGGGGCGCATACAATGAGCAGTTCTTC.

V and J are TRBV7-3 and TRBJ2-2, with TRBD2 matching over 13 bases. This CDR3 region has 16 residues. Germline-derived CDR1 and CDR2 are SGHTA and FQGTGA. V lost 5 bases to trimming and J lost 8 bases; unmatched junction nucleotides: 8. CDR3 protein: CASSLGTSGALGELFF. CDR3 sequence (DNA): TGTGCCAGCAGCCTCGGGACTAGCGGGGCCTTAGGGGAGCTGTTTTTT. Full variable domain (missing parts from reference TRBV7-3 and TRBJ2-2): GAGVSQTPSNKVTEKGKYVELRCDPISGHTALYWYRQSLGQGPEFLIYFQGTGAADDSGLPNDRFFAVRPEGSVSTLKIQRTERGDSAVYLCASSLGTSGALGELFFGEGSRLTVL.

The chain carries TRBV2 and TRBJ1-4; D perhaps matches TRBD1 (6 bases). Germline V CDR1 and CDR2: SNHLY, FYNNEI. Trimming left V 6 bases short and J 6 bases short, with 11 bases between. This CDR3 is built from 13 residues. The CDR3 DNA follows: TGTGCCAGCAGACCAGGGGTTCATGAAAAACTGTTTTTT. This gives the protein CASRPGVHEKLFF.

This rearrangement joins TRBV27 to TRBJ2-2, with unresolved D. CDR3 length: 14 residues. The germline gives CDR1 MNHEY, CDR2 SMNVEV (reference sequence). V was clipped by 6 bases and J by 5 bases, with 13 bases between them. CDR3 sequence: CASSPVGETGELFF. The CDR3 nucleotides are TGTGCCAGCAGCCCTGTTGGAGAAACCGGGGAGCTGTTTTTT.

The V gene is TRBV7-2, the J gene TRBJ1-1; no firm D call. With 2 bases removed from V and 3 bases from J, the gap between germline ends came to 7 bases. From germline, CDR1 is SGHTA and CDR2 FQGNSA. The CDR3 totals 13 residues. Written as DNA, the CDR3 is TGTGCCAGCAGCTTAAGCCAGGACACTGAAGCTTTCTTT. It codes for CASSLSQDTEAFF. The variable domain in full, with the rest retrieved from reference TRBV7-2 and TRBJ1-1, is GAGVSQSPSNKVTEKGKDVELRCDPISGHTALYWYRQSLGQGLEFLIYFQGNSAPDKSGLPSDRFSAERTGGSVSTLTIQRTQQEDSAVYLCASSLSQDTEAFFGQGTRLTVV.